Below, one T cell receptor (beta chain) is given with its context. This sample is part of a study of blood T cell repertoires in COVID-19. The V gene lost 0 bases and the J gene lost 2 bases, with 9 bases spanning the gap. This CDR3 is 14 amino acids long. Looked up from germline, CDR1 is SGHKS and CDR2 is YYEKEE (reference sequence). Sequencing used immunoSEQ multiplex PCR; TCRdb keeps in-frame clones, though not all of them. The sample lists around 100,000 clones, around four fifths occurring once. The specimen was peripheral blood. The chain uses TRBV5-5 and TRBJ2-7; D is unresolved. The TCR sequence derives from a man in his 70s with active or convalescent COVID-19. DNA of the CDR3: TGTGCCAGCAGCTTGGCCCAGGTACCCTACGAGCAGTACTTC. Amino acid sequence: CASSLAQVPYEQYF. Combining the CDR3 with reference TRBV5-5 and TRBJ2-7 gives the whole variable domain DAGVTQSPTHLIKTRGQQVTLRCSPISGHKSVSWYQQVLGQGPQFIFQYYEKEERGRGNFPDRFSARQFPNYSSELNVNALLLGDSALYLCASSLAQVPYEQYFGPGTRLTVT.